This TCR beta chain was documented in a study of identical twins. TCRdb re-called the 5' RACE reads through MiXCR, storing one row per CDR3 protein. This sample carries around 490,000 distinct CDR3 sequences, 13% to 15% of them seen once, and the ten largest clones take about 0.94%. V was shortened by 1 base and J by 4 bases, with 10 bases between the two germline ends. CDR3 length equals 15 residues. The V gene's germline CDR1 is SGHVS and CDR2 FNYEAQ. This same sample was also part of a study on yellow fever vaccine responses in identical twins.

V usage is TRBV7-6 and J usage is TRBJ2-2, with a tentative D call TRBD2 (6 bases). This receptor was taken from a woman aged 18-30 years in good health. Sequenced input: CD4+ T cells sorted from blood. The CDR3 sequence is CASSLGSGFTGELFF. The CDR3 nucleotides read TGTGCCAGCAGCTTAGGTAGCGGCTTCACCGGGGAGCTGTTTTTT.